The entry below describes one T cell receptor (beta chain). Which antigen it targets is not known. No clone much larger than this one lies a single base away; base qualities are absent. The sample comes from a study of cytotoxic CD8 clonotypes in ibrutinib-treated CLL (dated by TCRdb to about 2021). Regarding the complete study: The cohort had 11 relapsed/refractory and around 15 treatment-naive patients; approximately 18 were IGHV unmutated. Partial responses were observed in some 24 patients and complete responses in 2; after a median follow-up of 68 months, remission was maintained in approximately 14 patients and progression was observed in roughly twelve. Samples at response were collected after a median of about twelve months of treatment, with a range of 6 to 36 months. An average of around 250,000 productive templates and tens of thousands of productive rearrangements was obtained per sample. Longitudinal samples were obtainable from about 30% of the roughly 86 participants in the trial. Cryopreserved peripheral blood mononuclear cells were collected at three points: before therapy, at response, and at either sustained remission or disease progression. Every remission and progressive disease sample was obtained while ibrutinib was still being received by the patients. Points the paper makes about the study in general: Public clonotypes were found to be uncommon and were observed to contract or remain stable during treatment; the increase in clonality was shown to reflect expansion of private clonotypes at ibrutinib response. Sampling times were not matched between patients in sustained remission and patients whose disease was progressing, and lymph node repertoires were not examined. At baseline, clonality was higher than in age-matched healthy donors and showed a strong correlation with circulating CD8+ T-cell counts. Clonality increased at ibrutinib response, stayed stable in sustained remission, and fell back toward baseline at progression.

Each clonotype received, on average, around 9.6x coverage in deep resolution sequencing performed on a MiSeq, where the target depth lay between 1 in 1 million and 1 in 200,000 T cells. TCR beta libraries were generated with the immunoSEQ hsTCRB Kit. On the study's bioinformatics: The data were analyzed with ImmunoSEQ Analyzer and ImmunoSEQ Data Assistant, and V, D and J gene assignments followed IMGT definitions. Clonality, which ranges from 0 to 1, was calculated as one minus the normalized Shannon entropy of productive rearrangement frequencies. Only overrepresented clonotypes making up at least 0.05% of each patient's repertoire were included in the public clonotype analysis. About 13 age-matched healthy donor repertoires from immuneACCESS were used as controls for clonality. Imported from immuneACCESS, the table was reduced by TCRdb to in-frame sequences with V and J called. These copies leave out some clones; in studies compared against another copy, an unresolved V gene accounts for under half, and the cause of the remainder is not known. V, J and clone size are those of that table, while D and trimming were read from the DNA. For this sample there are about 200,000 clones; 55% to 85% appear just once. The top ten clones comprise under 15% of the sample.

The junction carries 11 bases between V and J, which are trimmed by 5 bases and 3 bases respectively. CDR1 and CDR2 (SGHVS, FNYEAQ) derive from the germline V gene. The CDR3 measures 13 amino acids from cysteine to phenylalanine. Solely the CDR3 DNA is kept, with 39 bases framed from the first base. Interpreted using the paper, the time point label stands for: roughly 2 years on ibrutinib. Roughly 2 micrograms of genomic DNA were extracted from cryopreserved PBMCs for TCR beta library preparation. Longitudinal blood samples from CLL patients receiving ibrutinib monotherapy were subjected to high-throughput TCR beta sequencing. The patients took part in an open-label, single-center phase 2 trial of ibrutinib monotherapy.

Here the sequenced sample was PBMCs, taken after 24 months of ibrutinib treatment. This clonotype originated in a human donor with chronic lymphocytic leukemia. The V and J genes are TRBV7-6 and TRBJ2-7; there is no confident call for the D gene. The CDR3 here reads CASSKTDGYEQYF. In nucleotide form, the sequence is TGTGCCAGCAGCAAGACGGACGGCTACGAGCAGTACTTC.